The 16 T cell receptor beta chains below come from one sample, sequenced in a study of control samples from healthy donors and cancer patients. Repertoires were generated with immunoSEQ multiplex PCR, while TCRdb's copy carries only in-frame clones and drops some. Of around 170,000 clones listed, 90% were seen once; the top ten hold about 1.4%. The sequencing input was blood. These receptor sequences come from a woman between 50 and 59 years old in good health.

This clone was seen more than once but under ten times. The genes are TRBV30 and TRBJ1-2; TRBD1 matches 7 bases. In germline, CDR1 is GTSNPN, CDR2 SVGIG (reference sequence). CDR3 size: 16 residues. The trim removed 5 bases at V and 5 bases at J, leaving 17 bases unmatched. The DNA of the CDR3 is TGTGCCTGGGGTCGGGACAGAGTGATGTCGGGGTATGGCTACACCTTC. Translated, it gives CAWGRDRVMSGYGYTF.

This clone was seen only a few times. The rearrangement joins TRBV6-6 to TRBJ1-1; D ambiguous. The CDR3 is made up of 13 amino acids. V lost 8 bases and J 0 bases, leaving 10 bases between the germline ends. Germline assignment: CDR1 MNHNY and CDR2 SVGAGI (reference sequence). DNA of the CDR3: TGTGCCAGCCCGAGTGGGGTGAACACTGAAGCTTTCTTT. This sequence encodes CASPSGVNTEAFF.

Turning to this clone: Other DNA sequences in the same sample also yield this CDR3. The genes are TRBV4-2 and TRBJ2-7; D might be TRBD1 or TRBD2, each matching 6 bases. Between the trimmed V and J ends, which lost 0 bases and 2 bases, there was a span of 11 bases. The CDR3 is 15 amino acids. Germline assignment: CDR1 LGHNA and CDR2 YNFKEQ. CDR3 loop: CASSQERGRTYEQYF. The CDR3 DNA reads TGTGCCAGCAGCCAAGAACGGGGGCGGACCTACGAGCAGTACTTC.

The chain is built from TRBV19 and TRBJ2-2; D is perhaps TRBD1 (5 bases). The CDR3 has 14 amino acids. The V end was cut by 6 bases, the J end by 5 bases, with 13 bases between. Looked up from germline, CDR1 is LNHDA and CDR2 is SQIVND (reference sequence). CDR3 DNA sequence: TGTGCCAGTAGGCAGTCAGGGCGGACCGGGGAGCTGTTTTTT. Translating it yields CASRQSGRTGELFF.

This sequence joins TRBV28 and TRBJ1-3, with D unresolved. Between the trimmed V and J ends, which lost 0 bases and 3 bases, there was a span of 9 bases. The germline V gene encodes CDR1 MDHEN and CDR2 SYDVKM. This CDR3 comprises 15 residues. As DNA, the CDR3 is TGTGCCAGCAGTTTATGGGGGTTGAGTGGAAACACCATATATTTT. This translates into CASSLWGLSGNTIYF.

V and J are TRBV5-8 and TRBJ1-5; unclear D gene. Germline CDR1 reads SGHTS; CDR2 reads YDEGEE. This CDR3 has 15 residues. Trimming stripped 0 bases from V and 0 bases from J, with 7 bases between. CDR3 sequence (DNA): TGTGCCAGCAGCTTGGGGGTATATAGCAATCAGCCCCAGCATTTT. Translation: CASSLGVYSNQPQHF.

The rearrangement uses TRBV28 and TRBJ1-1; the D is unclear. Trimming shortened V by 3 bases and J by 7 bases, and 12 bases separated the two germline ends. Germline V gene data show CDR1 as MDHEN and CDR2 as SYDVKM. The CDR3 is made up of 13 amino acids. CDR3 sequence (DNA): TGTGCCAGCAGTTTTGGCAGAGGGATTGAAGCTTTCTTT. It specifies CASSFGRGIEAFF.

This chain connects TRBV2 to TRBJ2-2; TRBD2 agrees at 8 bases. This CDR3 has 19 amino acids. From germline, CDR1 is SNHLY and CDR2 FYNNEI. V was pared by 1 base and J by 0 bases, with 10 bases of the junction left unmatched. The CDR3 DNA reads TGTGCCAGCAGTGAAGTCCCAATAGCGGGGACCTCGAACACCGGGGAGCTGTTTTTT. It encodes CASSEVPIAGTSNTGELFF.

The chain uses TRBV29-1 and TRBJ1-2, with no clear D. Germline V gene lookup returns CDR1 SQVTM and CDR2 ANQGSEA. V was pared by 6 bases and J by 6 bases, with 5 bases between. The CDR3 is 9 residues long. The CDR3 sequence: CSVSDGYTF. CDR3 DNA: TGCAGCGTGTCGGATGGCTACACCTTC.

The chain employs TRBV4-3 and TRBJ1-6; D gene unclear. Germline loops: CDR1 LGHNA, CDR2 YSLEER. V lost 6 bases and J 6 bases, leaving 12 bases between the germline ends. The CDR3 has 14 amino acids. The CDR3, as DNA: TGCGCCAGCAGTAACCGGCCGGGTAATTCACCCCTCCACTTT. Translation gives CASSNRPGNSPLHF.

The chain couples TRBV10-3 to TRBJ2-1, with 10 nucleotides matching TRBD1. Germline trimming cut 0 bases from V and 4 bases from J; bases unmatched to any gene: 3. The length of the CDR3 is 16 residues. In germline, CDR1 is ENHRY, CDR2 SYGVKD. Written as DNA, the CDR3 is TGTGCCATCAGTGAGTCTAGGACAGGGGGATACAATGAGCAGTTCTTC. Protein sequence: CAISESRTGGYNEQFF.

This sequence joins TRBV18 and TRBJ1-5; D may be TRBD1 (6 bases). V was trimmed by 8 bases and J by 0 bases, leaving 14 bases between them. Germline CDR1 reads KGHSH; CDR2 reads LQKENI. The CDR3 runs to 15 residues. The CDR3 spells CASNLGQNSNQPQHF. The CDR3 DNA reads as TGTGCCAGCAATTTAGGACAGAATAGCAATCAGCCCCAGCATTTT.

This rearrangement joins TRBV28 to TRBJ1-2, with TRBD1 identical over 7 bases. Germline CDR1 reads MDHEN; CDR2 reads SYDVKM. The CDR3 contains 16 residues. Germline trimming cut 4 bases from V and 2 bases from J; bases unmatched to any gene: 10. The CDR3 region is CASSSVGGTDNYGYTF. The CDR3 coding sequence is TGTGCCAGCAGTTCTGTGGGGGGGACAGACAACTATGGCTACACCTTC.

V gene TRBV19 combines with J gene TRBJ1-4, with unresolved D. This CDR3 is built from 15 residues. V was clipped by 5 bases and J by 0 bases, with 10 bases between them. Germline-derived CDR1 and CDR2 are LNHDA and SQIVND (reference sequence). As DNA, the CDR3 is TGTGCCAGTAGTTCACAGACTGCAACTAATGAAAAACTGTTTTTT. It translates to CASSSQTATNEKLFF.

This clone was picked up one time. The chain links TRBV5-1 to TRBJ2-1; no firm D call. The CDR3 loop spans 12 amino acids. V lost 4 bases to trimming and J lost 7 bases, with 9 bases between them. Per the germline V gene, CDR1 is SGHRS and CDR2 is YFSETQ. CDR3 nucleotides: TGCGCCAGCAGCCCTCAAGGAAATGAGCAGTTCTTC. Translated: CASSPQGNEQFF.

This chain links TRBV6-5 with TRBJ2-7; a possible D gene is TRBD2 (5 bases). The V gene lost 8 bases and the J gene lost 4 bases, with 12 bases spanning the gap. The CDR3 is made up of 12 amino acids. Germline V gives CDR1 MNHEY, CDR2 SVGAGI. CDR3 coding DNA: TGTGCCAGCGGAGGCACGGTTTACGAGCAGTACTTC. Translation: CASGGTVYEQYF.